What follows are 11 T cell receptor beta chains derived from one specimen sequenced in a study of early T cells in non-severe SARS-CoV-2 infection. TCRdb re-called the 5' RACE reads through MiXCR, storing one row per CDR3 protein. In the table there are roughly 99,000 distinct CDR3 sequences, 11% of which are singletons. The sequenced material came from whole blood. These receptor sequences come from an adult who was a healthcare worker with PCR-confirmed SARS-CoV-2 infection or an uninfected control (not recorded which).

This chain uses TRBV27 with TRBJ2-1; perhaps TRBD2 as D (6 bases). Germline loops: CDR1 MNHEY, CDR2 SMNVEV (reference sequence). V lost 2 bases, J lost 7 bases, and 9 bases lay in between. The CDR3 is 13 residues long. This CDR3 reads CASSLAGWNEQFF. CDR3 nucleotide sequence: TGTGCCAGCAGTTTAGCGGGATGGAATGAGCAGTTCTTC.

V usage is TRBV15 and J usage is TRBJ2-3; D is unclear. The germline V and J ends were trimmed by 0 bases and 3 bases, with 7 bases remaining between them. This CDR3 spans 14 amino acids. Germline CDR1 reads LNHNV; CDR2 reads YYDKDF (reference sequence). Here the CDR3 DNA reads TGTGCCACCAGCAGAGAAGGCAGAACAGATACGCAGTATTTT. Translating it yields CATSREGRTDTQYF.

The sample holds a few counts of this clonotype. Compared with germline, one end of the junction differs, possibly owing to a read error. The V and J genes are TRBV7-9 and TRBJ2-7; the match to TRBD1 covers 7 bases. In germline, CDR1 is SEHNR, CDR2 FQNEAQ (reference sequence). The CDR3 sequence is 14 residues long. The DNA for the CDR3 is TGTGCCAGCAGCCCAAGGGGGCTTGGATACGTGCAGTACTTC. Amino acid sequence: CASSPRGLGYVQYF. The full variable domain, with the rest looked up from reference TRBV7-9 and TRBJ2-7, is DTGVSQNPRHKITKRGQNVTFRCDPISEHNRLYWYRQTLGQGPEFLTYFQNEAQLEKSRLLSDRFSAERPKGSFSTLEIQRTEQGDSAMYLCASSPRGLGYVQYFGPGTRLTVT.

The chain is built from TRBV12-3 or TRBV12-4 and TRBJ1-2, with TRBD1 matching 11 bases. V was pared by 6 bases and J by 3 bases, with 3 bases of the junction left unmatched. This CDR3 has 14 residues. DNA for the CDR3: TGTGCCAGCAGCTGGGACAGGGGGTACTATGGCTACACCTTC. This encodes CASSWDRGYYGYTF.

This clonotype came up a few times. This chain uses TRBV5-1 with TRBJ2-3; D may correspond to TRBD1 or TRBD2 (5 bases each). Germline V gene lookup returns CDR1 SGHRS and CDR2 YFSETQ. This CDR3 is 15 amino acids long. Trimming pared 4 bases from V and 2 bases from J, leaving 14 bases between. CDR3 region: CASSAIQGDTDTQYF. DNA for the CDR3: TGCGCCAGCAGCGCGATTCAGGGAGACACAGATACGCAGTATTTT.

The CDR3 nucleotides read TGTGCCAGCAGTAGTAACGGGAACTCCTACGAGCAGTACTTC. Translating gives CASSSNGNSYEQYF. The chain couples TRBV27 to TRBJ2-7, with D perhaps TRBD2 (5 bases). Germline V CDR1 and CDR2: MNHEY, SMNVEV (reference sequence). Trimming stripped 5 bases from V and 0 bases from J, with 11 bases between. The CDR3 extends over 14 amino acids.

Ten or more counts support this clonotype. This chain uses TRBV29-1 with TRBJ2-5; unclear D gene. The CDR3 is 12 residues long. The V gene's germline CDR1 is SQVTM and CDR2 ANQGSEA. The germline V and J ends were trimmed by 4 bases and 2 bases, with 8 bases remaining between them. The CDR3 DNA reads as TGCAGCGTTGTGGACGGACAAGAGACCCAGTACTTC. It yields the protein CSVVDGQETQYF.

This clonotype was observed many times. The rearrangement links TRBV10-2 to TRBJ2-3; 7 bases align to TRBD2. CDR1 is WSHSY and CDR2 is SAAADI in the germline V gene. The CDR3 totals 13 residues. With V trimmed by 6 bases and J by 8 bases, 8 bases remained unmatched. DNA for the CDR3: TGCGCCAGCAGCGAGAGCGGGGTCGGTACGCAGTATTTT. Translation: CASSESGVGTQYF.

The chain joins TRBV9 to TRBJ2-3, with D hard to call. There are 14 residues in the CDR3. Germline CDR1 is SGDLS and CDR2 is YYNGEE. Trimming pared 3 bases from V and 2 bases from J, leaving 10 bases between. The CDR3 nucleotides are TGTGCCAGCAGCGCCCGACTTGCCACAGATACGCAGTATTTT. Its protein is CASSARLATDTQYF.

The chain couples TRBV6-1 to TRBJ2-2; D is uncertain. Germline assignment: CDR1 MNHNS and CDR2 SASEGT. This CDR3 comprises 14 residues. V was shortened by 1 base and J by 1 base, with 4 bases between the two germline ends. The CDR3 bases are TGTGCCAGCAGTGAAGTATGGAACACCGGGGAGCTGTTTTTT. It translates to CASSEVWNTGELFF.

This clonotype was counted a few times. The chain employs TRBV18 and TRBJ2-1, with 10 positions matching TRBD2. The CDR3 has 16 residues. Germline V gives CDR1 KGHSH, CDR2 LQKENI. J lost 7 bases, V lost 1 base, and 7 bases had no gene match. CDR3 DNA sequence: TGTGCCAGCTCACCACTTAGGACTAGCGGTGAAAATGAGCAGTTCTTC. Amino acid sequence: CASSPLRTSGENEQFF.